This is a list of T cell receptor beta chains from one sample in a study of cytomegalovirus exposure and HLA in healthy donors. Produced via immunoSEQ multiplex PCR; TCRdb's table is partial and in-frame only. Of some 150,000 clones in the sample, approximately 80% were seen once. The sample taken for sequencing was PBMCs. All receptors come from a man aged 18 to 29 in good health and CMV-seropositive. The CDR3 runs from the conserved cysteine through the conserved F or W. The order of the fields is V gene, D gene, J gene, clone size, CDR3 DNA, CDR3 protein. The D gene is left open where the match is weak. Expanded clones get a size class; other rows say once, few or many, or leave the size out.

TRBV4-2,-,TRBJ1-6,few,TGTGCCAGCAGCCAAGTTGGTCAGGAAAGTGGGTACTCACCCCTCCACTTT,CASSQVGQESGYSPLHF
TRBV2,-,TRBJ2-1,-,TGTGCCAGCAGTGAAGAGGCTATAAAGCGTCGTGAGCAGTTCTTC,CASSEEAIKRREQFF
TRBV5-5,-,TRBJ1-1,few,TGCCAGATACTGAGACAGACGAACACTGAAGCTTTCTTT,CQILRQTNTEAFF
TRBV6-5,-,TRBJ2-3,-,TGTGCCAGCAGTTACTTATCCAGCACAGATACGCAGTATTTT,CASSYLSSTDTQYF
TRBV29-1,TRBD1,TRBJ2-7,-,TGCAGCGTCACAGGGGGTGGGTACGAGCAGTACTTC,CSVTGGGYEQYF
TRBV5-6,-,TRBJ1-3,-,TGTGCCAGCACCGCGACAGCTGGAAACACCATATATTTT,CASTATAGNTIYF
TRBV28,-,TRBJ2-7,-,TGTGCCAGCAGTCTGGGGCCCCGAATCTACGAGCAGTACTTC,CASSLGPRIYEQYF
TRBV9,-,TRBJ1-3,-,TGTGCCAGCAGCGTAGTTCCTTTCAGGTACGGACACAACGCTGGAAACACCATATATTTT,CASSVVPFRYGHNAGNTIYF
TRBV10-3,TRBD2,TRBJ2-3,-,TGTGCCATCAGTGGTAGCGGGAAGAGCGTCCCTAGCACAGATACGCAGTATTTT,CAISGSGKSVPSTDTQYF
TRBV27,-,TRBJ1-2,-,TGTGCCAGCAGCCACAGCCCGCGGGTCTATGGCTACACCTTC,CASSHSPRVYGYTF
TRBV4-1,TRBD2,TRBJ2-5,-,TGCGCCAGCAGCCTGCACTCTGCTAGCAGCGGGAGCCCAGAGACCCAGTACTTC,CASSLHSASSGSPETQYF
TRBV9,TRBD1,TRBJ2-1,-,TGTGCCAGCAGCCCAAGACAGTCCTACTACAGGGGGGATGAGCAGTTCTTC,CASSPRQSYYRGDEQFF
TRBV21-1,-,TRBJ2-1,-,TGTGCCAGCAGCTCCCAAAAGCCACAGGGGGCGAGGCACAATGAGCAGTTCTTC,CASSSQKPQGARHNEQFF
TRBV7-8,-,TRBJ2-1,-,TGTGCCAGCAGCCCCTTGGGTAGCGGTTCCTACAATGAGCAGTTCTTC,CASSPLGSGSYNEQFF
TRBV20-1,-,TRBJ2-1,once,TGCAGTGCTGTAAAAAGCCACGTCGGGTTCTTC,CSAVKSHVGFF
TRBV5-1,-,TRBJ1-1,few,TGCGCCAGCAGACGTTCGGCAGGGTCGCTTCGGGACACTGAAGCTTTCTTT,CASRRSAGSLRDTEAFF
TRBV5-4,-,TRBJ1-2,-,TGTGCCAGCAGCTTACAAAACTATGGCTACACCTTC,CASSLQNYGYTF
TRBV18,TRBD1,TRBJ1-2,-,TGTGCCAGCTCACCGGGACAGGGTCGCTATGGCTACACCTTC,CASSPGQGRYGYTF
TRBV7-2,-,TRBJ1-1,few,TGTGCCAGCAGCGCTCGGGGTTCTTTGGGCCCTGAAGCTTTCTTT,CASSARGSLGPEAFF
TRBV2,TRBD1,TRBJ2-7,-,TGTGCCAGCAGTTTCCGACAGGGAGTATCCCACGAGCAGTACTTC,CASSFRQGVSHEQYF
TRBV4-1,-,TRBJ2-5,-,TGCGCCAGCAGCCAAGCTGGTTCAGGTCTCGGCCCTGGGACCCAGTACTTC,CASSQAGSGLGPGTQYF
TRBV2,-,TRBJ1-2,-,TGTGCCAGCAGCCGGGTCGGAGGCTATGGCTACACCTTC,CASSRVGGYGYTF
TRBV5-6,-,TRBJ1-2,-,TGTGCCAGCAGCTTCAACAGGGTGGGTTACTATGGCTACACCTTC,CASSFNRVGYYGYTF
TRBV7-9,TRBD2,TRBJ2-2,-,TGTGCCAGCAGCGGACTAGCGGGGGGTGTCGGGGAGCTGTTTTTT,CASSGLAGGVGELFF
TRBV7-9,-,TRBJ2-7,-,TGTGCCAGCAGCTCCCCCCCTAGCTTCGACGAGCAGTACTTC,CASSSPPSFDEQYF
TRBV5-6,-,TRBJ2-2,-,TGTGCCAGCAGCTTGGGGTGGCGGAGGAACACCGGGGAGCTGTTTTTT,CASSLGWRRNTGELFF
TRBV10-2,TRBD2,TRBJ2-1,-,TGCGCCAGCAGGGGACTAGACCAATACAATGAGCAGTTCTTC,CASRGLDQYNEQFF
TRBV5-1,TRBD1,TRBJ1-3,-,TGCGCCAGCAGCTTTAATCAGGGGGACTCTGGAAACACCATATATTTT,CASSFNQGDSGNTIYF
TRBV5-1,TRBD1,TRBJ2-2,-,TGCGCCAGCAGCAGGACAGGGGCCGGGGAGCTGTTTTTT,CASSRTGAGELFF
TRBV11-2,-,TRBJ2-3,-,TGTGCCAGCAGTGCCGTCGGCCGGGGAACAGATACGCAGTATTTT,CASSAVGRGTDTQYF
TRBV15,-,TRBJ1-3,-,TGTGCCACCAGCAGAGATAATCGGGAAGGTGGAAACACCATATATTTT,CATSRDNREGGNTIYF
TRBV7-9,-,TRBJ1-2,-,TGTTCCAGCAGCTTATCCAGGGGATTCGGGGACTATGGCTACACCTTC,CSSSLSRGFGDYGYTF
TRBV7-2,TRBD1,TRBJ1-2,-,TGTGCCAGCAGCCAAGGGACAGCCGGAAAAGGCTACACCTTC,CASSQGTAGKGYTF
TRBV6-1,TRBD1,TRBJ2-7,once,TGTGCCAGCACGTCCGGACAGGGAGCCTACGAGCAGTACTTC,CASTSGQGAYEQYF
TRBV2,TRBD1,TRBJ1-5,-,TGTGCCAGCAGGTCCGGGACAGAAAATCAGCCCCAGCATTTT,CASRSGTENQPQHF
TRBV4-1,-,TRBJ1-1,-,TGCGCCAGCAGCCAAGGTAAGGGGACTGAAGCTTTCTTT,CASSQGKGTEAFF
TRBV2,TRBD1,TRBJ2-7,-,TGTGCCAGCAGTGTCGACAGGGGTTTATTCGAGCAGTACTTC,CASSVDRGLFEQYF
TRBV5-5,TRBD1,TRBJ1-6,-,TGTGCCAGCAGCTTCATGGACAGGGTGTTTTCACCCCTCCACTTT,CASSFMDRVFSPLHF
TRBV5-6,TRBD1,TRBJ1-1,-,TGTGCCAGCAGCGCCGGGACAGCGAACACTGAAGCTTTCTTT,CASSAGTANTEAFF